Below are 13 T cell receptor beta chains sequenced from a single sample in a study of blood T cell repertoires in COVID-19. This table comes from immunoSEQ multiplex PCR, and its TCRdb copy is limited to in-frame clones, with some not included. The profile shows roughly 160,000 clones, less than 85% of them singletons. Sequenced: PBMCs or T cells enriched from blood (not recorded which). Receptor source: a man aged 45 to 65 who had recovered from COVID-19.

J is TRBJ1-5 and V is TRBV6-2 or TRBV6-3; D is unclear. V was shortened by 5 bases and J by 6 bases, with 14 bases between the two germline ends. The CDR3 is 14 amino acids. In germline, CDR1 is MNHEY, CDR2 SVGEGT. CDR3 sequence (DNA): TGTGCCAGCAGTACACAGCCATTTGCTCAGCCCCAGCATTTT. It yields the protein CASSTQPFAQPQHF.

This rearrangement joins TRBV3-1 (or the pseudogene TRBV3-2) to TRBJ2-5; no definite D call. Germline CDR1 is LGHDT and CDR2 is YNNKEL (reference sequence). The CDR3 extends over 16 amino acids. The V gene lost 1 base and the J gene lost 7 bases, with 19 bases spanning the gap. The CDR3 DNA reads TGTGCCAGCAGCCAAGGCGATGCGGTTATTTACGGGACCCAGTACTTC. Its translation: CASSQGDAVIYGTQYF.

The chain's CDR3 is CASSPRDGNTEAFF. The CDR3 nucleotides are TGTGCCAGCAGCCCGCGGGACGGGAACACTGAAGCTTTCTTT. This chain connects TRBV7-9 to TRBJ1-1; tentative D call: TRBD1 (5 bases). Germline values: CDR1 SEHNR, CDR2 FQNEAQ (reference sequence). Trimming removed 5 bases from V and 1 base from J, with 11 bases in between. This CDR3 is built from 14 residues.

The chain joins TRBV9 to TRBJ1-6; unclear D gene. This CDR3 has 14 residues. The V gene lost 0 bases and the J gene lost 5 bases, with 6 bases spanning the gap. Germline lookup yields CDR1 SGDLS and CDR2 YYNGEE. The CDR3 sequence: CASSVAPDNSPLHF. CDR3 in DNA: TGTGCCAGCAGCGTAGCTCCAGATAATTCACCCCTCCACTTT.

The chain recombines TRBV4-3 with TRBJ2-1, with 7 bases matching TRBD1. CDR1 and CDR2 (germline): LGHNA, YSLEER. This CDR3 is built from 15 residues. Losses at the gene ends were 2 bases for V and 6 bases for J; bases not matched to a gene: 7. The CDR3 is CASSQPRQGSNEQFF. CDR3 DNA: TGCGCCAGCAGCCAACCGCGACAGGGCAGCAATGAGCAGTTCTTC.

V is TRBV5-1 and J is TRBJ2-5; D perhaps matches TRBD1 (5 bases). CDR1 is SGHRS and CDR2 is YFSETQ in the germline V gene. V lost 1 base and J 1 base, leaving 14 bases between the germline ends. The CDR3 covers 16 residues. CDR3 bases: TGCGCCAGCAGCTTGTTGGCCACCAGGGTCCAAGAGACCCAGTACTTC. It translates to CASSLLATRVQETQYF.

The chain uses TRBV6-5 and TRBJ1-5; D possibly corresponds to TRBD1 (6 bases). The CDR3 totals 15 residues. Trimming removed 7 bases from V and 1 base from J, with 14 bases in between. Per germline, CDR1 MNHEY and CDR2 SVGAGI. CDR3 in DNA: TGTGCCAGCACAACAGGGAGATGGAGCAATCAGCCCCAGCATTTT. Protein: CASTTGRWSNQPQHF.

The chain combines TRBV28 with TRBJ2-1, with TRBD2 matching 8 bases. CDR1 is MDHEN and CDR2 is SYDVKM in the germline V gene. The V segment lost 3 bases and the J segment 7 bases; nucleotides outside the gene matches: 5. This CDR3 contains 14 residues. The CDR3 sequence: CASSFGGAPNEQFF. The CDR3, as DNA: TGTGCCAGCAGTTTCGGGGGGGCGCCGAATGAGCAGTTCTTC.

This chain joins TRBV11-2 and TRBJ2-1; D possibly corresponds to TRBD2 (5 bases). CDR1 SGHAT and CDR2 FQNNGV come from the germline V gene. This CDR3 region has 16 residues. The V and J ends lost 5 bases and 8 bases respectively, with 22 bases between them. This CDR3 is CASSPGSRIRYYEQFF. The CDR3 DNA follows: TGTGCCAGCAGCCCGGGGTCCAGAATCCGGTATTATGAGCAGTTCTTC.

The J gene is TRBJ2-1, the V gene TRBV9, with 7 nucleotides matching TRBD2. The CDR3 is made up of 16 amino acids. Germline CDR1 is SGDLS and CDR2 is YYNGEE. V dropped 0 bases and J dropped 4; count of bases not matched to a gene: 7. The DNA of the CDR3 is TGTGCCAGCAGCGTAGCCAGCGGGGTGGGGTACAATGAGCAGTTCTTC. This translates into CASSVASGVGYNEQFF.

The chain couples TRBV6-2 or TRBV6-3 to TRBJ2-7; a possible D gene is TRBD1 (5 bases). CDR1 is MNHEY, CDR2 SVGEGT, per germline. Between the trimmed V and J ends, which lost 0 bases and 0 bases, there was a span of 15 bases. The CDR3 spans 17 residues. The CDR3 DNA reads as TGTGCCAGCAGTTACTCACCTGCGACAGCTGCCTCCTACGAGCAGTACTTC. This gives the protein CASSYSPATAASYEQYF.

This sequence joins TRBV29-1 and TRBJ1-5; 7 bases align to TRBD1. With V trimmed by 4 bases and J by 3 bases, 6 bases remained unmatched. Germline assignment: CDR1 SQVTM and CDR2 ANQGSEA. The CDR3 is 14 amino acids. CDR3 nucleotide sequence: TGCAGCGTTGTGATGGGACAGTCCAATCAGCCCCAGCATTTT. It translates to CSVVMGQSNQPQHF. Full variable domain (missing parts from reference TRBV29-1 and TRBJ1-5): SAVISQKPSRDICQRGTSLTIQCQVDSQVTMMFWYRQQPGQSLTLIATANQGSEATYESGFVIDKFPISRPNLTFSTLTVSNMSPEDSSIYLCSVVMGQSNQPQHFGDGTRLSIL.

The gene calls are TRBV21-1 and TRBJ1-4; the table assigns TRBD1, which was not confirmed against the DNA. TRBV21-1 is described as a pseudogene. The CDR3 runs 14 residues. In DNA form, the CDR3 reads TGTGCCAGCAGCCGTCCAGGGGCTAATGAAAAACTGTTTTTT. It translates to CASSRPGANEKLFF.